A selection of T cell receptor beta chains follows, all from one sample in a study of blood T cell repertoires in COVID-19. Clones were read by immunoSEQ multiplex PCR, and TCRdb kept only the in-frame ones, dropping some. This sample has approximately 280,000 clones, with about 91% found just once. The sample taken for sequencing was peripheral blood. The receptor source for this set is a woman in her fifties or sixties with acute or convalescent COVID-19. Each CDR3 is given without its conserved first and last residue.

TRBV7-9,TRBJ2-2,ASSLTAGELF
TRBV7-2,TRBJ1-6,ASSQQGDYNSPLH
TRBV7-6,TRBJ2-7,ASSFKTGRHEQY
TRBV4-2,TRBJ2-7,ASSQDLTSGGPD
TRBV28,TRBJ2-3,ASETSGSSDTQY
TRBV27,TRBJ2-7,ASSLKTGTSYSYEQY
TRBV9,TRBJ1-6,ASSLTDSNSPLH
TRBV6-5,TRBJ1-1,ASRWTGSNTEAF
TRBV5-4,TRBJ2-7,ASSLARGKDEQY
TRBV7-2,TRBJ2-1,ASSFSGTGIRTEQF
TRBV11-2,TRBJ1-2,ASSYRAYGYT
TRBV2,TRBJ1-6,ASSGPLQGYNSPLH
TRBV9,TRBJ1-1,ASSVGFGNTEAF
TRBV11-2,TRBJ1-1,ASTRGGSAEAF
TRBV7-2,TRBJ2-7,ASSSGLAGTEQY
TRBV19,TRBJ1-6,ASQGQGGSPLH
TRBV7-9,TRBJ2-1,ASSLGGTGGAYNEQF
TRBV7-9,TRBJ2-1,ASSLFPGQGRNEQF
TRBV5-1,TRBJ2-5,ASSLASGETQY
TRBV4-1,TRBJ2-1,ASSDTGGSYNEQF
TRBV29-1,TRBJ1-5,SVQTGYNQPQH
TRBV4-2,TRBJ2-1,ASSQDSQSQGNEQF
TRBV2,TRBJ1-2,ASSDEGTAAYGYT
TRBV19,TRBJ1-5,ASSIGVYHQPQH
TRBV5-6,TRBJ1-1,ASSLRFGKGDTEAF
TRBV29-1,TRBJ1-1,SVAGTVGMNTEAF
TRBV11-2,TRBJ2-2,ASSSNRVGELF
TRBV5-1,TRBJ2-7,ASSLGLSGWPPYEQY
TRBV6-5,TRBJ2-1,ASSYSRDRDNEQF
TRBV18,TRBJ2-1,ASSPLQNEQF
TRBV3-1/TRBV3-2,TRBJ2-2,ASSQDRGQTNTGELF
TRBV3-1/TRBV3-2,TRBJ2-1,ASSHVRALGNEQF
TRBV19,TRBJ1-3,ASSRTGISGNTIY
TRBV27,TRBJ1-6,ASSRGQGVESLH
TRBV5-8,TRBJ1-4,ASTNERGTTNEKLF
TRBV28,TRBJ1-6,ASSLSRVLSYNSPLH
TRBV3-1/TRBV3-2,TRBJ1-1,ASSQEGGTSAF
TRBV5-1,TRBJ2-3,ASSPGLARADTQY
TRBV6-5,TRBJ1-1,ASTKKWTGNTEAF
TRBV24-1,TRBJ1-1,ATTSGTGGAGNTEAF
TRBV18,TRBJ2-2,ASSPRREDTGELF
TRBV6-5,TRBJ2-7,ASRKNAGRSYEQY
TRBV6-6,TRBJ1-6,ASRGQGPSGVTPLH
TRBV5-1,TRBJ1-5,ASSLTGMNQPQH
TRBV12-3/TRBV12-4,TRBJ1-4,ASSLRQGEKLF
TRBV5-5,TRBJ2-7,ASSPATGYEQY
TRBV6-5,TRBJ1-4,ASRRQGTGEKLF
TRBV5-1,TRBJ2-3,ASSQIAGGTDTQY
TRBV6-6,TRBJ2-7,ASSTGQGVRYEQY
TRBV30,TRBJ2-7,AWIQRLAGGENRYEQY
TRBV28,TRBJ2-7,ASSLTGARYEQY
TRBV24-1,TRBJ2-5,ATGQGAAQY
TRBV7-2,TRBJ2-1,ASSPMGTVYSDEQF
TRBV7-2,TRBJ1-3,ASSPLGNTIY
TRBV27,TRBJ1-2,ASSPLDRDYGYT